This TCR beta chain is drawn from a study of blood T cell repertoires in COVID-19. This table comes from immunoSEQ multiplex PCR, and its TCRdb copy is limited to in-frame clones, with some not included. This table holds about 180,000 clones, roughly 78% found once. The V and J ends lost 3 bases and 5 bases, in that order; junction bases with no gene match: 6. CDR3 length equals 15 residues. Germline values: CDR1 MNHEY, CDR2 SMNVEV (reference sequence). Enrolled during active infection, Seattle patients were then followed longitudinally. This chain joins TRBV27 and TRBJ2-2, with 7 bases that match TRBD1. Sequencing used peripheral blood. The TCR comes from a woman aged 55 to 70 with COVID-19, enrolled during active disease. The CDR3 protein is CASSLLQGRTGELFF. CDR3 bases: TGTGCCAGCAGTTTGTTACAGGGGAGAACCGGGGAGCTGTTTTTT.